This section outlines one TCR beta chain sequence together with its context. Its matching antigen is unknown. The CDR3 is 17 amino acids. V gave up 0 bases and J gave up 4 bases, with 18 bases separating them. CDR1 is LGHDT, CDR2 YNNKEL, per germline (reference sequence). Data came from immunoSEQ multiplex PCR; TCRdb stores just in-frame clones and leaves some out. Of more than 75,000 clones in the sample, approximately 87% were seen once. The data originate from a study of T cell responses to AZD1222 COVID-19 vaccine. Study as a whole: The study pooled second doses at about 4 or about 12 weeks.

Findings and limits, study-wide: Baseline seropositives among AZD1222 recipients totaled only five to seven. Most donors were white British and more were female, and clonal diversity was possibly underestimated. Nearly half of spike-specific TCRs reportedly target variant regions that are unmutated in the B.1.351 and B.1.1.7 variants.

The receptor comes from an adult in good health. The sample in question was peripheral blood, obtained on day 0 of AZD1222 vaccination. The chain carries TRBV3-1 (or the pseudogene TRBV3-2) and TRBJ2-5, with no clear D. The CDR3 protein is CASSQDPGRFPGETQYF. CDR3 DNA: TGTGCCAGCAGCCAAGATCCAGGCCGATTCCCCGGAGAGACCCAGTACTTC.